These T cell receptor beta chains were read from a single sample in a study of early T cells in non-severe SARS-CoV-2 infection. TCRdb redid the calling of the 5' RACE reads with MiXCR, one entry per CDR3 protein. The table records tens of thousands of distinct CDR3 sequences, roughly a tenth of them present only once. Sequencing was carried out using whole blood. The source of these receptors is an adult who was a healthcare worker with PCR-confirmed SARS-CoV-2 infection or an uninfected control (not recorded which). The CDR3 runs from the conserved cysteine through the conserved F or W. D genes are given only for firm matches. Some rows mark clone size as missing; the rest say once, few, many or name a class of expanded clone.

V	size	J	D	DNA	CDR3
TRBV10-3	once	TRBJ2-7	TRBD1	TGTGCCATCACCCCGGGACAGGGCAGGTACGAGCAGTACTTC	CAITPGQGRYEQYF
TRBV7-9	many	TRBJ2-7	.	TGTGCCAGCAGCGTACGGGACTTC	CASSVRDF
TRBV29-1	many	TRBJ2-3	.	TGCAGCGTTGAACGGGGAGAAAGCACAGATACGCAGTATTTT	CSVERGESTDTQYF
TRBV4-3	many	TRBJ1-5	.	TGCGCCAGCAGCCAAGATCATTTAGGCAATCAGCCCCAGCATTTT	CASSQDHLGNQPQHF
TRBV11-2	many	TRBJ2-7	TRBD2	TGTGCCAGCAGCGGCGCGGGAGAAGCGTACGAGCAGTACTTC	CASSGAGEAYEQYF
TRBV5-6	.	TRBJ2-4	TRBD1	TGTGCCAGCAGCGTCACAGGGGGACTAGCCAAAAACATTCAGTACTTC	CASSVTGGLAKNIQYF
TRBV7-2	many	TRBJ1-1	TRBD1	TGTGCCAGCAGCCCTCAGGGGGCGCTATTGAACACTGAAGCTTTCTTT	CASSPQGALLNTEAFF
TRBV20-1	.	TRBJ2-4	.	TGCAGTGCAAACCACAACGCCAAAAACATTCAGTACTTC	CSANHNAKNIQYF
TRBV30	many	TRBJ1-3	.	TGTGCCTGGAAAGGAATTGGAAACACCATATATTTT	CAWKGIGNTIYF
TRBV4-1	many	TRBJ1-1	TRBD1	TGCGCCAGCAGCCCGGGACAGGGGTTTAACACTGAAGCTTTCTTT	CASSPGQGFNTEAFF
TRBV7-9	.	TRBJ1-1	TRBD1	TGTGCCAGCAGCCCGCAGGGGGCCCCCACTGAAGCTTTCTTT	CASSPQGAPTEAFF
TRBV30	many	TRBJ2-7	TRBD2	TGTGCCTGGAGCGACTACCTCCTAGGGACTAGCGGGAGGGCCACCTTCTACGAGCAGTACTTC	CAWSDYLLGTSGRATFYEQYF
TRBV24-1	few	TRBJ2-2	TRBD2	TGTGCCACCAGTGTTGGGGATAGCGGGAACGCCGGGGAGCTGTTTTTT	CATSVGDSGNAGELFF
TRBV18	many	TRBJ1-1	TRBD1	TGTGCCAGCTCGGGGGACAGGGGGAACACTGAAGCTTTCTTT	CASSGDRGNTEAFF
TRBV7-6	many	TRBJ2-7	.	TGTGCCAGCAGCCGTACCGGACAATTATCCTACGAGCAGTACTTC	CASSRTGQLSYEQYF
TRBV6-2/TRBV6-3	many	TRBJ2-7	.	TGTGCCAGCAGTCTCTCCGGGGGAGCCTACGAGCAGTACTTC	CASSLSGGAYEQYF
TRBV20-1	many	TRBJ2-5	.	TGCAGTGCCAATCTCCCCTTCGCGGGCCAAGAGACCCAGTACTTC	CSANLPFAGQETQYF
TRBV5-5	many	TRBJ2-3	.	TGTGCCAGCAGCTTGTTTGCGGGCACAGATACGCAGTATTTT	CASSLFAGTDTQYF
TRBV6-6	many	TRBJ2-1	TRBD2	TGTGCCAGCAATGCCGGGACTAGCGGGAGCAATGAGCAGTTCTTC	CASNAGTSGSNEQFF
TRBV29-1	many	TRBJ1-4	.	TGCAGCGTCGTGACGTATGGTACAGACAATGAAAAACTGTTTTTT	CSVVTYGTDNEKLFF
TRBV20-1	few	TRBJ2-1	TRBD2	TGCAGTGCTAGAGATGCGAGCGGGAGGGCCCTCGGGGAGCAGTTCTTC	CSARDASGRALGEQFF
TRBV10-1	many	TRBJ1-5	.	TGCGCCAGCAGTGCTTGGGGAAACCAGCCCCAGCATTTT	CASSAWGNQPQHF
TRBV7-2	.	TRBJ2-2	TRBD1	TGTGCCAGCAGCACCCGACAGGGTGGGTTCGGGGAGCTGTTTTTT	CASSTRQGGFGELFF
TRBV7-3	many	TRBJ2-3	TRBD1	TGTGCCAGCAGCCCTAATCGACAGGGGGGTGATACGCAGTATTTT	CASSPNRQGGDTQYF
TRBV18	many	TRBJ2-3	TRBD2	TGTGCCAGCTCACCACTTACGGGACTAGCGGTCACAGATACGCAGTATTTT	CASSPLTGLAVTDTQYF
TRBV27	.	TRBJ1-3	.	TGTGCCAGCGCACGCCAGGCGGGAAACACCATATATTTT	CASARQAGNTIYF
TRBV7-2	many	TRBJ2-3	.	TGTGCCAGCAGCTTAGCAGGTTTGGGAGTCACAGATACGCAGTATTTT	CASSLAGLGVTDTQYF
TRBV20-1	few	TRBJ1-1	TRBD1	TGCAGTGTTAGCCAGGGGGCGGGAACTGAAGCTTTCTTT	CSVSQGAGTEAFF
TRBV2	few	TRBJ1-2	.	TGTGCCAGCAGTGCGGACGGGGCGGGAGGCTACACCTTC	CASSADGAGGYTF
TRBV7-2	few	TRBJ2-3	TRBD2	TGTGCCAGCAGCTTTAGCGGGTATAGCACAGATACGCAGTATTTT	CASSFSGYSTDTQYF
TRBV6-6	many	TRBJ2-5	TRBD1	TGTGCCAGCAGTACCCGGGACAGCAAAGAGACCCAGTACTTC	CASSTRDSKETQYF
TRBV12-3/TRBV12-4	many	TRBJ2-7	.	TGTGCCAGCAGTTTTAGGGGGAGGAGTTGGGAGCAGTACTTC	CASSFRGRSWEQYF
TRBV7-9	many	TRBJ2-7	.	TGTGCCAGCAGCTTTACCTCCCCCGGGGTGCAGTACTTC	CASSFTSPGVQYF
TRBV5-1	.	TRBJ2-2	.	TGCGCCAGCAGCGGGGACGGGGAGACCGGGGAGCTGTTTTTT	CASSGDGETGELFF
TRBV19	many	TRBJ1-5	.	TGTGCCACCGGGATTCGGGGTCTTAGCAATCAGCCCCAGCATTTT	CATGIRGLSNQPQHF
TRBV29-1	.	TRBJ2-1	TRBD2	TGCAGCGCAACTAGCGGCTCCTACAATGAGCAGTTCTTC	CSATSGSYNEQFF
TRBV29-1	.	TRBJ2-3	TRBD1	TGCAGCGTGGCCGGACAGGGAGCAGATACGCAGTATTTT	CSVAGQGADTQYF
TRBV4-3	many	TRBJ2-3	.	TGCGCCAGCAGCCAAGATAGGACCCGGGGGAATACGCAGTATTTT	CASSQDRTRGNTQYF
TRBV7-2	many	TRBJ2-7	.	TGTGCCAGCAGCTTAGTCGTCGGGAGGCAGTACTTC	CASSLVVGRQYF
TRBV20-1	many	TRBJ1-5	.	TGCAGTGCTAGGGGGGGGGTCGGCAATCAGCCCCAGCATTTT	CSARGGVGNQPQHF
TRBV20-1	many	TRBJ2-1	.	TGCAGTGCTATGGGCCCTAGCGCTGGGGCCTACAATGAGCAGTTCTTC	CSAMGPSAGAYNEQFF
TRBV7-9	.	TRBJ2-3	TRBD2	TGTGCCAGCAGCTTAGGCGGGACTAGAGGAGATACGCAGTATTTT	CASSLGGTRGDTQYF
TRBV2	many	TRBJ2-5	.	TGTGCCAGCAGCCTTCGGGAGACAGACCAAGAGACCCAGTACTTC	CASSLRETDQETQYF
TRBV7-8	.	TRBJ2-7	.	TGTGCCAGCAGCTTAAATGGGCTGGCGGGGGCAAACTCCTACGAGCAGTACTTC	CASSLNGLAGANSYEQYF
TRBV28	.	TRBJ2-2	.	TGTGCCAGCAGTTTATCGTACGGGGAGCTGTTTTTT	CASSLSYGELFF
TRBV7-2	.	TRBJ2-1	.	TGTGCCAGCAGCGAGACTCGGACCGAGCAGTTCTTC	CASSETRTEQFF
TRBV3-1	.	TRBJ2-3	.	TGTGCCAGCAGTCTGGCAAATACGCAGTATTTT	CASSLANTQYF
TRBV9	.	TRBJ1-1	.	TGTGCCAGCAGCGTAGGCGACACTGAAGCTTTCTTT	CASSVGDTEAFF
TRBV29-1	few	TRBJ2-1	.	TGCAGCGTGGAGAGGGGTGAGCAGTTCTTC	CSVERGEQFF
TRBV29-1	many	TRBJ2-7	.	TGCAGCGTTGTCACAGGACGCACCTACGAGCAGTACTTC	CSVVTGRTYEQYF
TRBV19	few	TRBJ1-2	.	TGTGCCAGTAGTATAGCCGGGAGCTCTAACTATGGCTACACCTTC	CASSIAGSSNYGYTF
TRBV20-1	.	TRBJ2-7	TRBD2	TGCAGTGCTAGAGAGCGGGAGGGCGTGATCTCCTACGAGCAGTACTTC	CSAREREGVISYEQYF
TRBV6-1	many	TRBJ1-1	.	TGTGCCAGCAGTGACCAATTCGCTACAGGTAACACTGAAGCTTTCTTT	CASSDQFATGNTEAFF
TRBV12-5	.	TRBJ2-2	TRBD1	TGTGCTAGTGGTTGGACAGGGGCCTACACCGGGGAGCTGTTTTTT	CASGWTGAYTGELFF
TRBV29-1	few	TRBJ2-1	TRBD1	TGCAGCGACAGGGGGACCAATGAGCAGTTCTTC	CSDRGTNEQFF
TRBV11-3	.	TRBJ2-1	.	TGTGCCAGCAGCTCCTACCGACTAGATGAGCAGTTCTTC	CASSSYRLDEQFF